This TCR beta chain was captured in a study of shared clonotypes between healthy human individuals. An even split of each subset's genomic DNA across several immunoSEQ plates was performed. Original processing notes: From ImmunoSEQ came sequences covering only the junction and carrying no quality scores, so filtering differed. Data came from immunoSEQ multiplex PCR; TCRdb stores just in-frame clones and leaves some out. V, J and clone size were drawn from that table, and D and trimming were deduced from the DNA. The data show approximately 2,300,000 clones, with approximately 90% seen just once and around 0.4% held by the top ten. This clonotype was sampled from a man between 18 and 35 years old in good health. Some clones in this sample may be carry-over from other donors' samples. Sequenced sample: naive CD4+ T cells from PBMCs. Indicated subset: CD45RA+ positively selected.

The CDR3 region has the DNA TGTGCCAGCAGTCGGACTAGCTCCTACGAGCAGTACTTC. It codes for CASSRTSSYEQYF. The V and J genes are TRBV6-5 and TRBJ2-7; TRBD2 agrees at 7 bases. The CDR3 loop spans 13 amino acids. CDR1 MNHEY and CDR2 SVGAGI come from the germline V gene. V shed 5 bases and J 0 bases; nucleotides not matched to a gene: 1.